The next 19 T cell receptor beta chains were all read from a single sample in a study of T cells in Graves' hyperthyroidism and ophthalmopathy. Amplified TCR beta CDR3 regions derived from RNA transcripts. The HTBI set primed first-round TCR CDR3 RT-PCR. Using its own MiXCR run on the multiplex PCR reads, TCRdb lists one record per CDR3 protein. The sample holds 500,000 to 650,000 distinct CDR3 sequences; 40% to 50% are singletons and the top ten take about 45%. Specimen: peripheral blood or thyroid tissue (not recorded which). Receptor source: an adult woman with Graves' disease, either hyperthyroidism or ophthalmopathy (not recorded which).

Worth noting for this clonotype: The junction departs from germline at one end; a sequencing error may be responsible. The gene calls are TRBV7-9 and TRBJ2-6; the D gene is possibly TRBD1 (6 bases). Per germline, CDR1 SEHNR and CDR2 FQNEAQ (reference sequence). The CDR3 is made up of 15 amino acids. The CDR3 loop is CASKLQGSGASVLTF. In nucleotides, the CDR3 is TGTGCCAGCAAATTACAGGGCTCTGGGGCCAGCGTCCTGACTTTC.

The V gene is TRBV19, the J gene TRBJ1-6, with TRBD1 as a possible D gene (6 bases). Per germline, CDR1 LNHDA and CDR2 SQIVND (reference sequence). With 6 bases removed from V and 5 bases from J, the gap between germline ends came to 11 bases. CDR3 length: 14 amino acids. The CDR3 coding sequence is TGTGCCAGTAGCTCGGGGGGCAATAATTCACCCCTCCACTTT. Protein sequence: CASSSGGNNSPLHF.

This clonotype was seen repeatedly, ten times or more. This rearrangement joins TRBV6-6 to TRBJ2-7; 11 bases align to TRBD1. The CDR3 has 14 residues. Losses at the gene ends were 5 bases for V and 3 bases for J; bases not matched to a gene: 3. Germline assignment: CDR1 MNHNY and CDR2 SVGAGI (reference sequence). Here the CDR3 DNA reads TGTGCCAGCAGTAAGGACAGGGGGCTCTACGAGCAGTACTTC. Its protein is CASSKDRGLYEQYF.

A few counts support this clonotype. The chain carries TRBV5-1 and TRBJ2-7; D may be TRBD1 (5 bases). This CDR3 has 15 residues. Trimming cost V 4 bases and J 0 bases, with 14 bases left between them. From germline, CDR1 is SGHRS and CDR2 YFSETQ. CDR3 nucleotide sequence: TGCGCCAGCAGCCCAGACAGCCTGAGCTCCTACGAGCAGTACTTC. It translates to CASSPDSLSSYEQYF.

This sequence joins TRBV29-1 and TRBJ1-1, with unresolved D. CDR1 and CDR2 from the germline V gene are SQVTM and ANQGSEA. With 2 bases removed from V and 0 bases from J, the gap between germline ends came to 7 bases. This CDR3 region has 13 residues. CDR3 sequence reads: CSVERRMNTEAFF. CDR3 in DNA: TGCAGCGTTGAACGACGCATGAACACTGAAGCTTTCTTT.

The V call is TRBV29-1, the J call TRBJ2-7; D ambiguous. V lost 4 bases and J 5 bases, leaving 12 bases between the germline ends. The CDR3 has 12 amino acids. CDR1 and CDR2 (germline): SQVTM, ANQGSEA. The CDR3 sequence: CSVGQSTHEQYF. The CDR3 nucleotides are TGCAGCGTTGGGCAGTCTACCCACGAGCAGTACTTC.

The chain carries TRBV15 and TRBJ2-5; 7 bases agree with TRBD1. Unmatched junction bases numbered 9, after V lost 8 bases and J lost 3 bases. From germline, CDR1 is LNHNV and CDR2 YYDKDF (reference sequence). This CDR3 comprises 14 residues. The CDR3 nucleotides read TGTGCCACCCAAGCTGGGACAGTCAAAGAGACCCAGTACTTC. Translation gives CATQAGTVKETQYF.

The V and J genes are TRBV29-1 and TRBJ2-7; TRBD1 is a possible D gene (6 bases). Germline CDR1 SQVTM, CDR2 ANQGSEA. V was trimmed by 2 bases and J by 0 bases, leaving 14 bases between them. This CDR3 has 15 amino acids. This CDR3 reads CSVETLAGASYEQYF. The DNA of the CDR3 is TGCAGCGTTGAAACCTTGGCAGGGGCCTCCTACGAGCAGTACTTC.

The V call is TRBV5-1, the J call TRBJ1-2; D is unclear. The germline V and J ends were trimmed by 4 bases and 2 bases, with 12 bases remaining between them. CDR1 and CDR2 from the germline V gene are SGHRS and YFSETQ. This CDR3 is 14 amino acids long. CDR3 in amino acids: CASSGWSLNYGYTF. In DNA, the CDR3 is TGCGCCAGCAGCGGATGGAGTCTAAACTATGGCTACACCTTC.

Ten or more counts support this clonotype. V and J are TRBV6-6 and TRBJ2-7, with 11 positions matching TRBD2. The CDR3 has 15 amino acids. Trimming cost V 2 bases and J 6 bases; bases outside gene matches: 6. Germline CDR1 reads MNHNY; CDR2 reads SVGAGI (reference sequence). CDR3 protein: CASSYDGTSGFEQYF. For the CDR3, the DNA is TGTGCCAGCAGTTACGACGGGACTAGCGGATTCGAGCAGTACTTC.

The chain carries TRBV5-1 and TRBJ2-7, with TRBD1 identical over 11 bases. Germline-derived CDR1 and CDR2 are SGHRS and YFSETQ. This CDR3 is 16 amino acids long. Trimming cost V 0 bases and J 5 bases; bases outside gene matches: 7. The CDR3 sequence is CASSLDRDRGTDEQYF. The CDR3 region has the DNA TGCGCCAGCAGCTTGGACCGGGACAGGGGGACCGACGAGCAGTACTTC.

With regard to this clonotype: Given a much more abundant clone one base away, this may be a read error. V and J are TRBV5-1 and TRBJ1-1; unclear D gene. The germline gives CDR1 SGHRS, CDR2 YFSETQ. This CDR3 region has 15 residues. The V and J ends lost 4 bases and 6 bases respectively, with 19 bases between them. The CDR3: CASSRDARSAAEAFF. In DNA form, the CDR3 reads TGCGCCAGCAGCCGAGACGCTAGATCCGCGGCTGAAGCTTTCTTT.

The chain couples TRBV7-2 to TRBJ1-2, with D maybe TRBD1 (6 bases). Germline values: CDR1 SGHTA, CDR2 FQGNSA. Trimming took off 3 bases at V and 6 bases at J, with 11 bases between the two ends. The CDR3 consists of 13 residues. CDR3 bases: TGTGCCAGCAGCTTGGGGGCTCTAGATGGCTACACCTTC. Amino acid sequence: CASSLGALDGYTF.

In this sample, this clonotype turned up many times. V and J are TRBV9 and TRBJ1-2, with a tentative D call TRBD1 (6 bases). This CDR3 contains 16 residues. The V and J ends lost 0 bases and 8 bases respectively, with 20 bases between them. From germline, CDR1 is SGDLS and CDR2 YYNGEE. CDR3 coding DNA: TGTGCCAGCAGCGTAGAGGGGTCAGGGGACATTCGCGGCTACACCTTC. The encoded protein is CASSVEGSGDIRGYTF.

In this sample, this clonotype turned up many times. The rearrangement uses TRBV19 and TRBJ1-5; 9 positions agree with TRBD1. The junction had 9 bases not matched to a gene; V was cut back by 8 bases and J by 4 bases. The CDR3 is 15 residues long. CDR1 and CDR2 (germline): LNHDA, SQIVND (reference sequence). CDR3 protein: CASGGQGLWNQPQHF. The CDR3 nucleotides are TGTGCCAGTGGCGGACAGGGGCTGTGGAATCAGCCCCAGCATTTT.

This clonotype was detected a few times. V and J are TRBV7-2 and TRBJ2-7; D is undetermined. With 6 bases removed from V and 1 base from J, the gap between germline ends came to 10 bases. CDR3 length: 13 residues. Looked up from germline, CDR1 is SGHTA and CDR2 is FQGNSA. The CDR3 here is CASREGPSYEQYF. In DNA, the CDR3 is TGTGCCAGCAGAGAAGGGCCATCCTACGAGCAGTACTTC.

This clonotype was counted ten times or more. V is TRBV7-9 and J is TRBJ2-5, with TRBD2 matching 10 bases. Germline CDR1 and CDR2: SEHNR and FQNEAQ (reference sequence). The CDR3 is 14 amino acids. J lost 2 bases, V lost 4 bases, and 1 base had no gene match. For the CDR3, the DNA is TGTGCCAGCAGCTGGACTAGCGGACAAGAGACCCAGTACTTC. Translated: CASSWTSGQETQYF.

This clonotype was counted many times. The V call is TRBV7-2, the J call TRBJ1-4; maybe TRBD1 (5 bases). CDR1 and CDR2 from the germline V gene are SGHTA and FQGNSA. The V end was cut by 1 base, the J end by 8 bases, with 14 bases between. CDR3 length equals 15 residues. The CDR3 DNA follows: TGTGCCAGCAGCTTAGGCGCCGGGACCTTGGAAAAACTGTTTTTT. It codes for CASSLGAGTLEKLFF.

This clonotype was counted at least ten times. The gene calls are TRBV29-1 and TRBJ2-2; no clear D gene. The length of the CDR3 is 13 residues. V was shortened by 3 bases and J by 6 bases, with 11 bases between the two germline ends. Germline loops: CDR1 SQVTM, CDR2 ANQGSEA. The CDR3 sequence is CSVEVQQAGELFF. As DNA, the CDR3 is TGCAGCGTTGAGGTACAGCAGGCCGGGGAGCTGTTTTTT.